A single TCR beta chain is shown here with its context. What this receptor recognizes is not known. The junction does not match germline at one end; this may be a read error. In total, over 600 healthy bone marrow donors made up the cohort. Cohort members were all nominally healthy when sampled, although unrecorded immune exposures were likely present. The donor was CMV seropositive and belonged to the group of some 290 seropositive cohort members. Every donor gave a peripheral blood sample, and the peripheral blood mononuclear cells from that sample were used for TCR beta sequencing. The Qiagen DNeasy Blood Extraction Kit was used to extract genomic DNA from the blood cell samples. The data originate from a study of cytomegalovirus exposure and HLA in healthy donors (dated by TCRdb to the late 2010s). For the wider study: An earlier analysis of fewer than 750 of the donors reported 276 Gb of sequence data and around 110 million unique TCR beta sequences obtained from roughly 170 million T cells. An early release covering around 630 HLA-typed donors comprised roughly 300 gigabases of sequencing data and tens of millions of unique TCR sequences. Of the roughly 410 genotyped donors, 81% were placed in the genetic ancestry cluster associated with self-reported Caucasian donors. The aim of the study was to test whether cataloging public T cell receptors could identify signatures of past pathogen exposure. Using immunosequencing, the study profiled T cell repertoires from roughly 650 subjects and related those repertoires to cytomegalovirus serostatus. Along with the approximately 700-subject first cohort, a separate validation cohort of around 110 different subjects was used. To predict cytomegalovirus infection status, the study brought together high-throughput TCR immunosequencing, statistical association of individual TCRs with disease status, and machine learning. To study patterns of TCR occurrence, a later analysis re-analyzed previously published TCR beta repertoires from several hundred donors and added high-resolution HLA genotyping. Rather than drawing on any new phenotypic data, the later analysis identified candidate immune exposures from TCR beta sequences and the way those sequences occurred across donors. An earlier analysis of 450 to 750 of the donors used high-throughput TCR beta sequencing to judge whether each TCR beta V gene segment behaved as functional or pseudogenic. Donor age, sex, ethnicity and CMV serostatus were compiled together with the repertoire data. Genome-wide SNP genotypes for about 65% of the 666 donors were used in a later genetic analysis, which treated that subset as a discovery cohort. All discovery cohort repertoires had been generated using a single sequencing platform. HLA typing included class I and class II loci at four-digit resolution. The number of donors typed differed by locus, with 629-630 for A, B, C, DRB1 and DQB1, roughly 520 for DQA1, 606 for DPA1, and roughly 450 for DPB1. Because of strong linkage in the cohort, four or five DR-DQ haplotypes were treated as single units for association and clustering. On average, over 200,000 unique TCR beta nucleotide sequences were sequenced per donor among more than 350 genotyped donors of the cohort, with approximately 18% of those sequences being non-productive. On the study overall, not on this receptor specifically: While some public TCRs were present in many individuals, most TCR sequences turned up only very rarely across donors. In vitro tests confirmed that three of the cytomegalovirus-associated TCR beta chains recognize cytomegalovirus antigens. The classifier was reported to diagnose cytomegalovirus status with high specificity and sensitivity in both the original and validation cohorts. A group of highly shared sequence variants was considered likely to be a technical artifact of the sequencing pipeline. In an earlier analysis of over 550 of the donors, most TCR beta V segments were observed in productive rearrangements about 90% or about 30% of the time, broadly matching IMGT annotations. In a later analysis, most CMV-associated TCR beta chains were found to appear HLA-restricted, with HLA associations seemingly driven largely by CMV exposure. A total of 150 to 200 TCR beta chains were listed by the study as associated with cytomegalovirus. Because the 87-base-pair reads could not distinguish some IMGT-functional V segments, including TRBV6-2 and TRBV6-3, those segments were excluded. When HLA alleles, especially DR and DQ, strongly co-occurred, TCR associations were difficult to assign to individual alleles. In a later genetic analysis, a missense DCLRE1C variant was associated with V-gene and J-gene trimming of TCR beta chains, and the association was replicated in an independent cohort. In a later analysis, HLA-associated TCR beta chains were found to be more clonally expanded and to have lower generation probabilities than equally common non-associated chains. Only TCR beta chains were sequenced in this cohort, and the absence of alpha or paired-chain data limited detectable features. Correlated functional status among segregating V segments might reflect linkage disequilibrium, but an unknown experimental factor could not be ruled out. The earlier analysis of some 540 of the donors excluded 15 to 20 rarely observed V segments, including chromosome 9 orphons, because counts were too low. A further reported finding was that TCR beta sequences accurately predicted the HLA-A and HLA-B alleles for most subjects in the first cohort. A later analysis found that TCR association rates varied across HLA loci, with DRB1 alleles showing the most associated TCRs and HLA-C alleles the fewest. Several of the top co-occurrence clusters appeared to be linked to parvovirus B19, influenza, CMV and Epstein-Barr virus, according to a later analysis. Sequencing depth was assumed to be roughly uniform across donors in the presence/absence analyses, though that assumption may not hold. A later analysis associated about 16,000 TCR beta sequences with specific HLA alleles at a false discovery rate of 0.05. Compared with the approximately 600-donor mean, donors in an Asian-associated ancestry cluster had fewer N-insertions in productive TCRs, according to a later genetic analysis. Because some donors lacked HLA typing at each locus, the association tests relied only on the typed subset. According to the authors, the approach could potentially be generalized to other disease states and immunological phenotypes. Immune exposure information for the cohort was limited to CMV serostatus.

CDR1 and CDR2 are read off the germline V gene (reference sequence) as SSHAT and FNYEAQ. The CDR3, cysteine through phenylalanine, is 15 amino acids long. Only CDR3 DNA is held: 45 bases, read in frame from base 1. Library prep was done by the immunoSEQ multiplex PCR assay. For the multiplex PCR, a mixture combining 60 forward primers for TCR Vbeta segments and 13 reverse primers for TCR Jbeta segments was used. The CDR3 region of rearranged TCR beta genes was amplified from genomic DNA with a multiplex PCR assay. The Illumina HiSeq System was used to sequence the amplified TCR beta libraries as 87-base-pair reads. For the original study's pipeline: In a later analysis, approximately 74 million unique TCR beta chains were counted across the approximately 640 repertoires, and approximately 11 million of these chains were shared by at least two donors. A nearest-neighbor algorithm error-corrected the raw reads and collapsed the reads into unique sequences, merging closely related sequences to remove PCR and sequencing errors. CDR3 sequences were aligned to IMGT reference sequences to assign V, D and J gene segments. For a sequence to be retained, a match of at least six nucleotides to both a V gene segment and a J gene segment was required. A rearrangement was called productive if the CDR3 had no stop codons and remained in frame with V and J, and every other rearrangement was called non-productive. CDR3 was defined by IMGT convention, running from the second conserved V-encoded cysteine to the conserved J-encoded phenylalanine. The earlier analysis of about 620 of the donors excluded sequences that lacked an unambiguous match to a single V gene segment. An earlier analysis of around 600 of the donors classified V segments as functional when productive rearrangements were above 56.7% and as segregating when the standard deviation between donors was above 5%. A statistical classification framework was built for diagnosing cytomegalovirus status from the catalog of TCR beta chain sequences. In a later analysis, V and J genes were assigned by comparing TCR nucleotide sequences against IMGT/GENE-DB human TR gene sequences. A later analysis assigned CDR3 sequences and most-parsimonious VDJ recombination scenarios with the TCRdist pipeline. In a later analysis, each TCR beta chain was defined by its CDR3 amino acid sequence together with its V-gene family, and reads lacking a unique V-gene family were excluded. In a later analysis, 450 to 600 highly shared, low-generation-probability nucleotide sequences were removed to address suspected cross-contamination and a sequencing artifact. In a later analysis, a clonal expansion index for each public chain was calculated from normalized within-repertoire ranks of inferred template counts. In a later analysis, generation probabilities were computed using a VDJ recombination model fitted to out-of-frame rearrangements, and the results were checked against IGoR. In a later analysis, TCR-TCR, TCR-HLA and TCR-CMV co-occurrence was scored with hypergeometric tests, and a repertoire-size bias correction was applied to TCR pairs. To estimate false discovery rates, a later analysis permuted the HLA or CMV assignments 20 times. A later analysis grouped co-occurring TCRs with DBSCAN, adding TCRdist sequence similarity when clustering within HLA-allele-positive subsets. For co-occurrence clustering, repertoires with fewer than 30,000 or more than 120,000 public chains were excluded, along with five repertoires with anomalous nucleotide sharing. Held by TCRdb, this immuneACCESS table contains in-frame sequences only and omits some clones. Under half of the omission traces to an unresolved V gene where checked; the cause of the rest is unknown. Clone size and V and J calls were adopted from that table, with D and trimming inferred from the DNA. This sample lists around 250,000 clones; over 70% were detected once. The biggest ten clones account for about 7.3% of the sample.

The sample taken for sequencing was PBMCs. The chain is assembled from TRBV7-7 and TRBJ2-3; 10 of the junction bases match TRBD2. This clonotype originated in a woman aged 55-70 years in good health and CMV-seropositive. The DNA reads TGTGCTAGCAGCCTTGGGACTAGCGGCACAGATACGCAGTATTTT. Protein translation: CASSLGTSGTDTQYF.